This is a list of T cell receptor beta chains from one sample in a study of blood T cells in healthy people across ages. MiXCR, applied by TCRdb to the 5' RACE reads, yields one record per CDR3 protein. The table has over 450,000 distinct CDR3 sequences, approximately 25% seen once. The same data also went into a second study, on T cells of mothers and their children.

Sequencing was carried out using blood. The origin of the receptors is a boy aged 10-17 years in good health. Each CDR3 is given with its conserved first and last residue. Each record gives: CDR3 protein, CDR3 DNA, D gene, V gene, J gene, clone size. The D gene is left open where the match is weak. Only some rows state a clone size, as once, few, many or a class for expanded clones.

CDR3: CASSFGTGGTYEHYF
DNA: TGCGCCAGCAGCTTCGGGACAGGGGGCACCTACGAGCACTACTTC
D: TRBD1
V: TRBV5-1
J: TRBJ2-7
size: .

CDR3: CASSHRTKNIQYF
DNA: TGTGCCAGCAGTCACCGGACCAAAAACATTCAGTACTTC
D: .
V: TRBV28
J: TRBJ2-4
size: many

CDR3: CASSQVQGSKAEQYF
DNA: TGCGCCAGCAGCCAAGTTCAGGGCTCTAAGGCCGAGCAGTACTTC
D: .
V: TRBV4-1
J: TRBJ2-7
size: .

CDR3: CASSQSGMISYEQYF
DNA: TGTGCCAGCAGCCAGAGCGGGATGATCTCCTACGAGCAGTACTTC
D: TRBD2
V: TRBV28
J: TRBJ2-7
size: .

CDR3: CSVPPAGRSNEQFF
DNA: TGCAGTGTTCCGCCAGCGGGGAGGTCGAATGAGCAGTTCTTC
D: TRBD2
V: TRBV20-1
J: TRBJ2-1
size: .

CDR3: CASSQRAGQNQETQYF
DNA: TGTGCCAGCAGCCAAAGGGCAGGGCAAAACCAAGAGACCCAGTACTTC
D: .
V: TRBV7-3
J: TRBJ2-5
size: few

CDR3: CSARDPGGSPQYF
DNA: TGCAGTGCTAGAGATCCAGGCGGCTCGCCGCAGTACTTC
D: .
V: TRBV20-1
J: TRBJ2-7
size: few

CDR3: CSARVRTGGTGELFF
DNA: TGCAGTGCTAGAGTCAGGACAGGGGGGACCGGGGAGCTGTTTTTT
D: TRBD1
V: TRBV20-1
J: TRBJ2-2
size: .

CDR3: CASSLEKTYYEQYF
DNA: TGTGCCAGCAGCTTGGAGAAAACGTACTACGAGCAGTACTTC
D: .
V: TRBV5-5
J: TRBJ2-7
size: few

CDR3: CASGFQRTGELFF
DNA: TGTGCCAGCGGCTTTCAGCGCACCGGGGAGCTGTTTTTT
D: .
V: TRBV7-9
J: TRBJ2-2
size: few

CDR3: CASSRAAGSPRDDEQFF
DNA: TGTGCCAGCAGCCGGGCGGCGGGCTCCCCGCGCGATGATGAGCAGTTCTTC
D: .
V: TRBV28
J: TRBJ2-1
size: .

CDR3: CASSPDRSEQFF
DNA: TGTGCCAGCAGTCCCGATCGGAGTGAGCAGTTCTTC
D: .
V: TRBV13
J: TRBJ2-1
size: few

CDR3: CASSPLLARGGTEAFF
DNA: TGCGCCAGCAGCCCCCTCTTGGCACGGGGCGGCACTGAAGCTTTCTTT
D: .
V: TRBV5-1
J: TRBJ1-1
size: few

CDR3: CASSPDRSMNTEAFF
DNA: TGTGCCAGCAGCCCGGACAGATCCATGAACACTGAAGCTTTCTTT
D: .
V: TRBV5-4
J: TRBJ1-1
size: .

CDR3: CATYTGELFF
DNA: TGTGCCACCTACACCGGGGAGCTGTTTTTT
D: .
V: TRBV7-9
J: TRBJ2-2
size: .